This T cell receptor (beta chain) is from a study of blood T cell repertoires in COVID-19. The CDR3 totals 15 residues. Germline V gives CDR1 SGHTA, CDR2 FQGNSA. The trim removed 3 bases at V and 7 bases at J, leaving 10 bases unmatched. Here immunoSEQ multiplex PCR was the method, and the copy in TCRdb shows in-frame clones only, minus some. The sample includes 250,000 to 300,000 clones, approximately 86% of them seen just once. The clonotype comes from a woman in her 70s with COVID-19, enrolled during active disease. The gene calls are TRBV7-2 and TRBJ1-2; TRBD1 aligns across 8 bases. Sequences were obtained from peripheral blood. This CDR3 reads CASSLGTKTGAGYTF. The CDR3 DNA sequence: TGTGCCAGCAGCTTGGGGACGAAGACAGGGGCTGGCTACACCTTC.